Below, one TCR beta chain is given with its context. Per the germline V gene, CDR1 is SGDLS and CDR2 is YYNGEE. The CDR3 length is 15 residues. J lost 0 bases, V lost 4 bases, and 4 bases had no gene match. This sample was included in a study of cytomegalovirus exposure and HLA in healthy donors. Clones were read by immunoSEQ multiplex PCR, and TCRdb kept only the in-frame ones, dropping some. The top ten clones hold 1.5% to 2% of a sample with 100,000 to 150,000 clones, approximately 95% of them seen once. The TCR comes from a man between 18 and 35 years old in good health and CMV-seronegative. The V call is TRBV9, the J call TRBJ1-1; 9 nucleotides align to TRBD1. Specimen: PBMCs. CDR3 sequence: CASSSRQGVNTEAFF. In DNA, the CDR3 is TGTGCCAGCAGCTCCCGACAGGGGGTGAACACTGAAGCTTTCTTT.